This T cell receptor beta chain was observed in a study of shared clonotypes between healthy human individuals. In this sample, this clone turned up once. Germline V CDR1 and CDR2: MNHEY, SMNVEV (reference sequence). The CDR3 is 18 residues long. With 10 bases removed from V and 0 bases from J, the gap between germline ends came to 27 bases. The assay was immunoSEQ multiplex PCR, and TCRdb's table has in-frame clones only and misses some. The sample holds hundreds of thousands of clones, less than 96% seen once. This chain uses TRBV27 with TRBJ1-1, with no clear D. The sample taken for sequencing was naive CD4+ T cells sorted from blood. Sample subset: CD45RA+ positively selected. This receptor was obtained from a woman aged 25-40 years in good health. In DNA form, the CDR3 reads TGTGCCACCTTCAGATCTCCTATCTCTACAGACATGAACACTGAAGCTTTCTTT. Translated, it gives CATFRSPISTDMNTEAFF.